This T cell receptor beta chain was observed in a study of cytomegalovirus exposure and HLA in healthy donors. Study-level information: Among the approximately 370 donors who were genotyped, around 77% fell in the genetic ancestry cluster that is associated with self-reported Caucasian donors.

With 60 Vbeta and 13 Jbeta primers, the PCR was carried out. Authors' methods: There were around 77 million unique TCR beta chains by a later count, and approximately 10 million of them were shared. The protocol was immunoSEQ multiplex PCR, while the TCRdb copy is restricted to in-frame clones and leaves out a portion. The V and J calls and clone size were taken over from that table, and D and trimming were inferred from the DNA. The data hold 150,000 to 200,000 clones, with about 80% observed a single time. Points on this clone: Antigen unknown.

V lost 6 bases to trimming and J lost 7 bases, with 16 bases between them. The V gene's germline CDR1 is MNHEY and CDR2 SMNVEV (reference sequence). There are 14 residues in the CDR3. Findings of the study overall: Listed as cytomegalovirus-associated were 164 TCR beta chains. When analyzed later, the rates of TCR association showed variation by HLA locus, with DRB1 the most and HLA-C the fewest.

The clonotype originates from a woman in her 40s in good health and CMV-seronegative. The chain combines TRBV27 with TRBJ2-1; tentative D call: TRBD1 (6 bases). The sequenced material came from PBMCs. This CDR3 is CASRALVDRNEQFF. CDR3 in DNA: TGTGCCAGCAGAGCCCTTGTCGACAGGAATGAGCAGTTCTTC.